This T cell receptor (beta chain) stems from a study of CD8 T cells in ankylosing spondylitis. General observations from the study: Reported data indicate significant enrichment of disease-linked clones within matched ankylosing spondylitis synovial fluid. With a CD8+ phenotype, disease-linked clones were relatively rare in peripheral blood.

Concerning this clonotype itself: Its antigen is not known.

TCRdb analysed the 5' RACE reads with MiXCR anew, one entry per CDR3 protein. Of around 250,000 distinct CDR3 sequences listed, 30% to 35% are singletons. V lost 4 bases, J lost 0 bases, and 21 bases lay in between. CDR3 size: 19 residues. In germline, CDR1 is LNHNV, CDR2 YYDKDF (reference sequence). The source is a male donor with ankylosing spondylitis or in good health (not recorded which). The V and J genes are TRBV15 and TRBJ1-4, with D tentatively TRBD1 (5 bases). The sequenced material came from blood, either unsorted or a sorted T cell fraction (not recorded which). The CDR3 spells CATSTARRDAYATNEKLFF. The CDR3 region has the DNA TGTGCCACCAGCACCGCACGCCGGGACGCCTATGCAACTAATGAAAAACTGTTTTTT.